This paragraph reports one T cell receptor (beta chain). Its specificity is not known. TCRdb's copy holds only in-frame clones and misses some; the assay was immunoSEQ multiplex PCR. Of about 160,000 clones in the sample, around 96% were seen once. The data derive from a study of cytomegalovirus exposure and HLA in healthy donors. General study results and limits: The authors enumerated 180 or so TCR beta chains as linked to cytomegalovirus. Per published reports, the classifier diagnosed cytomegalovirus status with high specificity and sensitivity. Specificity for CMV antigens was confirmed in vitro for three of the CMV-associated chains.

Germline values: CDR1 SGHRS, CDR2 YFSETQ. The CDR3 consists of 14 residues. Trimming shortened V by 3 bases and J by 5 bases, and 15 bases separated the two germline ends. The sequencing sample was made of PBMCs. This clonotype was obtained from a woman aged 18 to 35 in good health and CMV-seronegative. The chain combines TRBV5-1 with TRBJ2-7; no reliable D call. This CDR3 reads CASSSAPVSDEQYF. The DNA for the CDR3 is TGCGCCAGCAGCTCCGCTCCAGTGTCTGACGAGCAGTACTTC.